This entry concerns a single T cell receptor (beta chain). The antigen it recognizes is unknown. One end of the junction fails to match germline, which may point to a read error. This entry comes from a study of glioma-infiltrating T cells (dated by TCRdb to the mid-2010s). As for the study more broadly: Sequencing of TCR alpha- and beta-chain repertoires was performed on glioma tissue, on non-neoplastic brain tissue, and on matched peripheral blood mononuclear cells. To measure how far tissue and blood T-cell populations diverged, each tissue-infiltrating repertoire was compared against the peripheral blood repertoire of the same patient. Three low-grade glioma patients, roughly eight primary glioblastoma patients, and three non-glioma patients who contributed non-neoplastic brain tissue made up the paired cohort. What the study reported, not specific to this receptor: Group comparisons were based on small numbers of patients: three non-neoplastic, three low-grade glioma and 7 to 9 glioblastoma patients. VJ-independent divergence between tissue and blood was lower than expected in non-neoplastic patients but higher than expected in all gliomas, particularly low-grade gliomas. Very few CDR3 sequences were shared between tissue and blood, attributed to high CDR3 diversity and limited sampling.

From the cysteine through the phenylalanine, the CDR3 covers 16 amino acids. The sequence is cut down to CDR3 DNA, 48 bases in frame from base 1. From the germline V gene (reference sequence), CDR1 is LNHNV and CDR2 is YYDKDF. TCR alpha and beta CDR3 regions were amplified with the iRepertoire nested amplicon-rescue multiplex PCR (arm-PCR) platform from RNA. The input for one-step reverse transcription and amplification was roughly 85-400 ng of tissue mRNA or PBMC total RNA. Following bead purification, Illumina adapters were added through a secondary multiplex PCR, and the libraries were then gel-purified between 200 and 400 bp. Libraries carried internal 6-nucleotide barcodes used for demultiplexing. Sequencing of libraries was performed on an Illumina MiSeq with 2x220 or 2x250 nucleotide paired-end reads. The published analysis was carried out like this. FLASH 1.2.11 was used to merge paired reads, and BWA-MEM then aligned the reads to the GRCh37 human genome before TRA and TRB reads were extracted. An IMGT-derived reference of cassette sequences and CDR3 motifs, with pseudogenes included, was used for V and J assignment. Reads were translated in three frames, and productive CDR3s were defined as those with a C...FGXG motif and no stop codons. Clonotypes were defined as unique combinations of V-J cassette pair and CDR3 amino acid sequence. Hamming distance filtering was applied to reads, with thresholds set by the sequence error rate of each sample in mapped regions. Clones were called with MiXCR by TCRdb after fastp trimmed the public reads at Q25, and only in-frame beta chains were retained. Each entry merges the rows of one CDR3 protein and shows their most common DNA and genes. TCRdb, not the original authors, processed these V and J calls. For this sample there are over 120,000 distinct CDR3 sequences; 30% to 40% appear just once. The ten largest clones represent roughly a fifth of the sample.

Recombination joined TRBV15 with TRBJ2-5; a confident D gene designation cannot be given. The source material was glioma tissue, nonneoplastic brain tissue, or PBMCs (not recorded which). The clonotype comes from a human donor with low-grade glioma or glioblastoma, undergoing nonglioma brain surgery, or in good health (not recorded which). The DNA sequence is given as TGTGCCACCAGCAGATTCCTCATGGAGACCCAAGAGACCCGGTACTTC. It codes for CATSRFLMETQETRYF.